This TCR beta chain was sequenced during a study of OX40 agonist ivuxolimab in advanced cancers. Study in general: Patients received ivuxolimab, an agonistic anti-OX40 (CD134) antibody. Among those treated, three patients had partial responses, one with hepatocellular carcinoma and two with cutaneous melanoma.

Sequencing was performed with immunoSEQ multiplex PCR; in TCRdb, only in-frame clones are kept and a portion is missing. Here the sample spans tens of thousands of clones, around 93% being singletons. The CDR3 runs 14 residues. CDR1 is GTSNPN and CDR2 is SVGIG in the germline V gene (reference sequence). Trimming left V 0 bases short and J 10 bases short, with 18 bases between. The source material was CD4+ or CD8+ T cells sorted from blood, sampled in a trial of the OX40 agonist ivuxolimab. The source is an adult with an advanced solid tumor such as melanoma, head and neck, liver or kidney cancer. The V and J genes are TRBV30 and TRBJ2-5; tentatively, D is TRBD1 (5 bases). The chain's CDR3 is CAWSVLHRGEGQYF. The DNA of the CDR3 is TGTGCCTGGAGTGTACTACATAGGGGCGAAGGCCAGTACTTC.